These 19 T cell receptor beta chains were sequenced from one sample in a study of CXCR3-negative and CXCR3-positive naive CD8 T cells. The method, 5' RACE with UMI labels, was used to prepare the TRB cDNA libraries. TCRdb reprocessed the 5' RACE reads and stores each CDR3 protein as one record, lacking DNA. The listing records tens of thousands of distinct CDR3 sequences. Material: naive CXCR3- CD8+ T cells from blood. Subset indicated: CD45RO-CCR7+CD27+CD95- naive CD8+ T cells lacking CXCR3 (TNR3-). These receptors all stem from a human donor in good health. Some clones in this sample may be carry-over from other donors' samples.

The genes are TRBV29-1 and TRBJ2-1; the D call from TCRdb, TRBD2, cannot be confirmed without DNA. From germline, CDR1 is SQVTM and CDR2 ANQGSEA. This CDR3 spans 13 amino acids. CDR3 region: CSWLSPTVNEQFF.

This chain links TRBV5-1 with TRBJ2-2; TCRdb picks TRBD2, but there is no DNA to check that call. Germline V gene data show CDR1 as SGHRS and CDR2 as YFSETQ. The CDR3 consists of 16 residues. CDR3 protein: CASSFVAGEYTGELFF.

The chain recombines TRBV7-3 with TRBJ1-6; TCRdb picks TRBD1, but there is no DNA to check that call. The CDR3 has 14 residues. Germline CDR1 is SGHTA and CDR2 is FQGTGA. CDR3 residues: CASSSMTGDSPLHF.

The chain joins TRBV28 to TRBJ2-7; as DNA is missing, the TRBD1 call by TCRdb cannot be tested. The CDR3 loop spans 16 amino acids. From germline, CDR1 is MDHEN and CDR2 SYDVKM. CDR3 loop: CASGSQARGPPYEQYF.

The V and J genes are TRBV6-6 and TRBJ1-4. Germline lookup yields CDR1 MNHNY and CDR2 SVGAGI (reference sequence). This CDR3 region has 14 residues. CDR3 region: CASTLGVGNEKLFF.

V gene TRBV11-2 combines with J gene TRBJ2-2; checking the TCRdb D call of TRBD1 is not possible without DNA. Germline V lookup: CDR1 SGHAT, CDR2 FQNNGV. This CDR3 is built from 18 residues. The CDR3 here is CASRYSQLGRGSTGELFF.

The genes are TRBV10-3 and TRBJ2-1; TCRdb gives TRBD1 as the D gene, but with no DNA this cannot be confirmed. CDR1 is ENHRY, CDR2 SYGVKD, per germline. This CDR3 contains 16 residues. CDR3 sequence reads: CAISESWTGRLNEQFF.

The chain uses TRBV28 and TRBJ2-1; TCRdb calls TRBD2, which cannot be checked without DNA. The CDR3 runs 14 residues. Germline CDR1 and CDR2: MDHEN and SYDVKM. The CDR3: CASSLGLELAEQFF.

The chain is built from TRBV7-9 and TRBJ1-4; there is no DNA to check the TCRdb D call of TRBD1. Germline lookup yields CDR1 SEHNR and CDR2 FQNEAQ (reference sequence). This CDR3 contains 16 residues. The CDR3 loop is CASSFLLQGSGEKLFF.

This clonotype is called medium-sized based on its frequency. This chain links TRBV29-1 with TRBJ1-1. Germline CDR1 is SQVTM and CDR2 is ANQGSEA. The CDR3 has 13 amino acids. The CDR3 sequence: CSGSALSGREAFF.

The chain carries TRBV29-1 and TRBJ2-2; TCRdb indicates TRBD1, and absent DNA this call remains unverified. This CDR3 has 12 residues. The germline CDR1 and CDR2 sequences are SQVTM and ANQGSEA. The CDR3: CSAAPGAGELFF.

J is TRBJ2-7 and V is TRBV28; TCRdb indicates TRBD2, and absent DNA this call remains unverified. Germline CDR1 MDHEN, CDR2 SYDVKM. The CDR3 sequence is 15 residues long. The CDR3 sequence is CASRHLATASYEQYF.

The chain employs TRBV7-9 and TRBJ1-1; TCRdb selects TRBD1, and the lack of DNA leaves this call unchecked. Per the germline V gene, CDR1 is SEHNR and CDR2 is FQNEAQ (reference sequence). The CDR3 extends over 17 amino acids. This chain's CDR3 is CASSSQVLGGRSTEAFF. Variable domain in full (rest from reference TRBV7-9 and TRBJ1-1): DTGVSQNPRHKITKRGQNVTFRCDPISEHNRLYWYRQTLGQGPEFLTYFQNEAQLEKSRLLSDRFSAERPKGSFSTLEIQRTEQGDSAMYLCASSSQVLGGRSTEAFFGQGTRLTVV.

The J gene is TRBJ2-2, the V gene TRBV7-6; TCRdb's D call, TRBD2, is unchecked because there is no DNA. The CDR3 covers 14 residues. Per germline, CDR1 SGHVS and CDR2 FNYEAQ. CDR3 sequence: CASSLSPRTGELFF.

The chain couples TRBV27 to TRBJ2-3; TCRdb's assignment of TRBD1 cannot be checked, as there is no DNA. The germline CDR1 and CDR2 sequences are MNHEY and SMNVEV (reference sequence). The CDR3 sequence is 13 residues long. CDR3 protein: CASTTVLGDTQYF.

The chain uses TRBV5-6 and TRBJ2-7; with no DNA, the TCRdb D assignment of TRBD2 cannot be verified. This CDR3 is 14 amino acids long. The germline CDR1 and CDR2 sequences are SGHDT and YYEEEE. Here the CDR3 reads CASRAGGDTYEQYF.

The chain employs TRBV6-2 or TRBV6-3 and TRBJ2-7; no DNA is available, so the TRBD2 call from TCRdb remains unchecked. The CDR3 has 19 amino acids. Germline values: CDR1 MNHEY, CDR2 SVGEGT. This CDR3 reads CASSYSLDLKEASVFEQYF.

V is TRBV28 and J is TRBJ2-5; TCRdb's D call of TRBD1 is untestable without DNA. Germline V lookup: CDR1 MDHEN, CDR2 SYDVKM. The CDR3 contains 19 residues. The chain's CDR3 is CASSWSPQKTDRLQETQYF.

The rearrangement links TRBV5-5 to TRBJ2-7; without DNA, the TCRdb call of TRBD1 cannot be checked. This CDR3 comprises 13 residues. CDR1 SGHKS and CDR2 YYEKEE come from the germline V gene (reference sequence). The chain's CDR3 is CASSPPGVNEQYF.